This T cell receptor beta chain came from a study of shared T cell receptors in the human thymus. V was pared by 3 bases and J by 6 bases, with 8 bases of the junction left unmatched. The length of the CDR3 is 15 residues. The germline V gene has CDR1 PRHDT and CDR2 FYEKMQ (reference sequence). Measured with immunoSEQ multiplex PCR; TCRdb has only the in-frame clones, and not every one. The table records roughly 500,000 clones, approximately 80% of them present only once. These data also formed part of another study, on human thymus T cells. That paper adds: Corrective cardiac operations yielded the resected thymus tissue. Among thymic and blood repertoires, usage of V and J genes appeared biased.

This clonotype was obtained from a boy younger than two with a congenital heart defect. The chain recombines TRBV13 with TRBJ2-3; TRBD2 aligns across 8 bases. Sequenced input: thymocytes. The DNA of the CDR3 is TGTGCCAGCAGCTTGGTACGGGAGGGCCCCGATACGCAGTATTTT. This codes for CASSLVREGPDTQYF.